Listed below are T cell receptor beta chains from one sample, sequenced in a study of blood T cell repertoires in COVID-19. Only in-frame clones appear in the TCRdb table, and some are missing; sequencing was by immunoSEQ multiplex PCR. This table has 25,000 to 30,000 clones, about two thirds appearing once. Sequencing used peripheral blood. These receptors came from a boy aged 2 to 9 with active or convalescent COVID-19. Both conserved end residues are trimmed from each CDR3. The D gene is left open where the match is weak. A row's size may be missing; if present it is once, few, many or a size class.

size | J | D | V | CDR3
many | TRBJ2-3 | - | TRBV2 | ASSEDVGRADTQY
few | TRBJ2-4 | - | TRBV2 | ASSEKGGLGKNIQY
- | TRBJ1-1 | TRBD1 | TRBV27 | ASSYLGQGETNTEAF
- | TRBJ1-2 | - | TRBV9 | ASSVGHGFGYGYT
- | TRBJ2-1 | TRBD2 | TRBV11-2 | ASSLGGSGVYNEQF
few | TRBJ2-2 | - | TRBV30 | AWSALGQNTGELF
- | TRBJ1-6 | - | TRBV5-5 | ASSLDLGPYNSPLH
- | TRBJ1-2 | - | TRBV5-4 | ASSLAGTDDRGYT
- | TRBJ2-1 | - | TRBV19 | ASRSTYNEQF
few | TRBJ2-3 | - | TRBV6-1 | ASSDGWSGSTDTQY
- | TRBJ2-3 | - | TRBV5-5 | ASSLTAADTQY
- | TRBJ2-1 | TRBD1 | TRBV27 | ASSDRETYNEQF
- | TRBJ1-2 | TRBD1 | TRBV7-2 | ASSPRPGQGAGLYGYT
- | TRBJ2-7 | - | TRBV12-3/TRBV12-4 | ASSRRGEQY
- | TRBJ1-2 | TRBD1 | TRBV19 | ASSRPYRDRGSGYT
- | TRBJ1-5 | - | TRBV5-3 | ARSPPRGHNQPQH
- | TRBJ1-1 | TRBD1 | TRBV27 | ASSLAGGAYTEAF
- | TRBJ2-2 | - | TRBV6-5 | ASSYGGPGELF
few | TRBJ1-1 | TRBD1 | TRBV5-8 | ASSAGQPLKGTEAF
once | TRBJ1-5 | - | TRBV6-5 | ASSYEGSQPQH
- | TRBJ2-7 | - | TRBV5-4 | ASSFARQSWQEFSYEQY
few | TRBJ2-7 | TRBD1 | TRBV7-7 | ASSLGTGGSEQY
- | TRBJ1-2 | TRBD1 | TRBV5-5 | ASSLLASGTGKAYT
- | TRBJ1-1 | - | TRBV10-3 | AISVQNTEAF
- | TRBJ1-1 | - | TRBV6-5 | ASSYWADIDTEAF
- | TRBJ2-5 | - | TRBV5-1 | ASSPSGQYQETQY
- | TRBJ2-1 | TRBD2 | TRBV11-2 | ASSGRTSGRANEQF
- | TRBJ2-4 | TRBD1 | TRBV6-5 | ASSSGTVKNIQY